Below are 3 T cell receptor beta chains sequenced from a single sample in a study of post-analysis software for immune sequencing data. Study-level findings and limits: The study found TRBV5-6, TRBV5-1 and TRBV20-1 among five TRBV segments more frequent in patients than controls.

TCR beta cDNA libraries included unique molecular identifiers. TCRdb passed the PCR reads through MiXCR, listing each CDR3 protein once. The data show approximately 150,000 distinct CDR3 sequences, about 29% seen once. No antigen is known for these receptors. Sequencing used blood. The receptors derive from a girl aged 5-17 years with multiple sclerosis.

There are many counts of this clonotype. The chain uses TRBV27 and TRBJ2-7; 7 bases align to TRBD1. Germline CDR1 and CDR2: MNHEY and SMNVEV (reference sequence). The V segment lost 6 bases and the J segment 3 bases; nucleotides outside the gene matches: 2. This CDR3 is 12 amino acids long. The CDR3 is CASRDRLYEQYF. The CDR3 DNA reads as TGTGCCAGCAGGGACAGGCTCTACGAGCAGTACTTC.

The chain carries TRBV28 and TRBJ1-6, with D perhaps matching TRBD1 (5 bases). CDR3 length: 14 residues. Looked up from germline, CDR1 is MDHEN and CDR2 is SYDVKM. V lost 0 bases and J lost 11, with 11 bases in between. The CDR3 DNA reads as TGTGCCAGCAGTTTATGGGGGGGAAATCCACCCCTCCACTTT. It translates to CASSLWGGNPPLHF.

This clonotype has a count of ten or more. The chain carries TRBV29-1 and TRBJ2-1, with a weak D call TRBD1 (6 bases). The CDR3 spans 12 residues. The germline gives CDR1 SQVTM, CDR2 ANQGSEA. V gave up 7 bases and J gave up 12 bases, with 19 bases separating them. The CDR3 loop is CSANSPSRGQFF. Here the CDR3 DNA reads TGCAGCGCCAACTCCCCTTCCAGGGGGCAGTTCTTC.